The 15 T cell receptor beta chains below come from one sample, sequenced in a study of vaccination and CD4 T cells after COVID-19. Cultured CD4+ T cells had their DNA profiled by the Oncomine TCR Beta short-read assay. TCRdb processed the PCR reads anew with MiXCR; each CDR3 protein has one entry. The profile shows 5,500 to 7,500 distinct CDR3 sequences, 45% to 60% of them singletons. As for treatment: roughly 11-day PBMC culture with coronavirus spike peptide pools or control peptides (ViraFEST assay). One should note that the unexposed donor's CD4+ T cells were collected before the COVID-19 pandemic (2011-2018). No cognate antigen is known for these TCRs. Sequenced sample: CD4+ T cells from blood, cultured in vitro. The receptors here all came from a human donor in good health.

The chain is built from TRBV10-1 and TRBJ2-1, with 15 bases identical to TRBD2. Germline loops: CDR1 WNHNN, CDR2 SYGVQD (reference sequence). The V segment lost 6 bases and the J segment 10 bases; nucleotides outside the gene matches: 1. This CDR3 has 13 amino acids. CDR3 sequence reads: CASSGTSGGEQFF. CDR3 bases: TGCGCCAGCAGCGGGACTAGCGGGGGGGAGCAGTTCTTC.

This clonotype was detected a few times. The gene calls are TRBV2 and TRBJ1-6; D call uncertain. CDR3 length equals 14 residues. Trimming removed 1 base at V and 7 bases at J, with 8 bases between. Germline CDR1 SNHLY, CDR2 FYNNEI. CDR3 residues: CASSEVTDNSPLHF. Here the CDR3 DNA reads TGTGCCAGCAGTGAAGTTACTGACAATTCACCCCTCCACTTT.

The chain links TRBV6-5 to TRBJ1-4; tentatively, D is TRBD1 (5 bases). V was pared by 2 bases and J by 5 bases, with 12 bases between. The CDR3 extends over 15 amino acids. CDR1 MNHEY and CDR2 SVGAGI come from the germline V gene. This chain's CDR3 is CASSYAGVINEKLFF. Here the CDR3 DNA reads TGTGCCAGCAGTTACGCGGGGGTGATAAATGAAAAACTGTTTTTT.

V and J are TRBV19 and TRBJ2-2; unclear D gene. The germline gives CDR1 LNHDA, CDR2 SQIVND (reference sequence). The CDR3 totals 10 residues. V lost 5 bases and J lost 6, with 1 base in between. The CDR3 region is CASSAGELFF. CDR3 in DNA: TGTGCCAGTAGTGCCGGGGAGCTGTTTTTT.

The rearrangement uses TRBV19 and TRBJ1-1; 7 bases map to TRBD1. V dropped 7 bases and J dropped 0; count of bases not matched to a gene: 5. This CDR3 is built from 14 residues. CDR1 is LNHDA and CDR2 is SQIVND in the germline V gene (reference sequence). In nucleotides, the CDR3 is TGTGCCAGTACCCCGGGACAGCTGAACACTGAAGCTTTCTTT. As protein: CASTPGQLNTEAFF.

This chain links TRBV2 with TRBJ2-5; weak D call: TRBD2 (6 bases). This CDR3 comprises 16 residues. Trimming cost V 8 bases and J 1 base, with 20 bases left between them. Germline V gives CDR1 SNHLY, CDR2 FYNNEI. The CDR3: CASGDGGLRGQETQYF. CDR3 bases: TGTGCCAGCGGGGATGGGGGGTTGAGGGGCCAAGAGACCCAGTACTTC.

This chain links TRBV4-3 with TRBJ2-3; TRBD1 is a possible D gene (7 bases). Germline assignment: CDR1 LGHNA and CDR2 YSLEER. The CDR3 is 17 amino acids. V was trimmed by 0 bases and J by 2 bases, leaving 15 bases between them. The CDR3 DNA follows: TGCGCCAGCAGCCAAGATCTTGGCAGGGGGGCCACAGATACGCAGTATTTT. This sequence encodes CASSQDLGRGATDTQYF.

The chain has TRBV19 and TRBJ2-3, with a tentative D call TRBD2 (5 bases). The ends were cut back, 4 bases at V and 4 bases at J, with 12 bases in the middle. The CDR3 totals 14 residues. Germline V gene data show CDR1 as LNHDA and CDR2 as SQIVND (reference sequence). The CDR3 DNA sequence: TGTGCCAGTAGTAGGGGAGTCCCGGCAGATACGCAGTATTTT. Amino acids: CASSRGVPADTQYF.

The rearrangement uses TRBV19 and TRBJ1-1; possible D gene TRBD1, 6 bases. CDR3 size: 13 residues. Trimming removed 8 bases at V and 4 bases at J, with 14 bases between. In germline, CDR1 is LNHDA, CDR2 SQIVND (reference sequence). This CDR3 is CASGGHWGTEAFF. DNA of the CDR3: TGTGCCAGTGGGGGGCACTGGGGCACTGAAGCTTTCTTT.

The chain uses TRBV6-1 and TRBJ2-1; D not resolved. The length of the CDR3 is 15 residues. V was shortened by 5 bases and J by 2 bases, with 13 bases between the two germline ends. The germline CDR1 and CDR2 sequences are MNHNS and SASEGT. CDR3 protein: CASSTPGRTYNEQFF. The CDR3 DNA reads as TGTGCCAGCAGTACCCCAGGACGGACCTACAATGAGCAGTTCTTC.

V and J are TRBV5-1 and TRBJ2-5; 9 nucleotides agree with TRBD2. CDR1 and CDR2 from the germline V gene are SGHRS and YFSETQ. The ends lost 4 bases at V and 2 bases at J; junction bases unmatched: 6. The CDR3 length is 15 residues. Here the CDR3 reads CASSPQTSGQETQYF. The CDR3 DNA reads as TGCGCCAGCAGCCCGCAGACTAGCGGACAAGAGACCCAGTACTTC. The full variable domain, its missing parts supplied by reference TRBV5-1 and TRBJ2-5, is KAGVTQTPRYLIKTRGQQVTLSCSPISGHRSVSWYQQTPGQGLQFLFEYFSETQRNKGNFPGRFSGRQFSNSRSEMNVSTLELGDSALYLCASSPQTSGQETQYFGPGTRLLVL.

V gene TRBV6-1 combines with J gene TRBJ1-2, with 7 bases fitting TRBD1. Germline V gene data show CDR1 as MNHNS and CDR2 as SASEGT. After removal of 10 bases from V and 8 bases from J, the junction contained 10 bases not matched to a gene. This CDR3 region has 12 residues. The chain's CDR3 is CANIQGLGGYTF. The CDR3 bases are TGTGCCAACATACAGGGGCTCGGGGGCTACACCTTC.

This clonotype was observed a few times. This chain joins TRBV20-1 and TRBJ2-7, with 10 bases that match TRBD1. The CDR3 sequence is 16 residues long. The ends lost 3 bases at V and 2 bases at J; junction bases unmatched: 10. Germline-derived CDR1 and CDR2 are DFQATT and SNEGSKA (reference sequence). The CDR3 DNA follows: TGCAGTGCTAGTGGAACTTCGGGACAGGGGACCTACGAGCAGTACTTC. It codes for CSASGTSGQGTYEQYF.

This clonotype was recorded a few times. The rearrangement links TRBV27 to TRBJ2-3; unclear D gene. CDR1 and CDR2 from the germline V gene are MNHEY and SMNVEV (reference sequence). Between the trimmed V and J ends, which lost 3 bases and 2 bases, there was a span of 3 bases. The length of the CDR3 is 12 residues. CDR3 nucleotides: TGTGCCAGCAGTTTCCTCACAGATACGCAGTATTTT. Its protein product is CASSFLTDTQYF.

The chain combines TRBV20-1 with TRBJ2-1; TRBD1 or TRBD2 may be the D gene (5 bases each). In germline, CDR1 is DFQATT, CDR2 SNEGSKA (reference sequence). Trimming removed 6 bases from V and 7 bases from J, with 19 bases in between. The CDR3 has 14 residues. The CDR3 bases are TGCAGTGCCCCTCCCGAGGGGCCAAGAAATGAGCAGTTCTTC. Residues: CSAPPEGPRNEQFF.